Ten or more counts support the clone carrying this T cell receptor beta chain. The antigen is undetermined. With 2 bases clipped from V and 8 bases from J, the junction kept 5 bases outside the gene matches. This CDR3 has 13 residues. These data originate in a study of T-cell reconstitution after alpha-beta-depleted transplantation in children. Study-wide points: Newly generated T cells supplied most T-cell counts and diversity one year post-transplant. Some patients owed their high day-60 TCRbeta diversity to surviving recipient T cells and thymic progenitors.

Preparation of the TCRbeta library involved a method that used unique molecular identifiers. TCRdb redid the calling of the PCR reads with MiXCR, one entry per CDR3 protein. The sample holds fewer than 350,000 distinct CDR3 sequences, 11% seen once. The clonotype was recovered from a male patient between 2 and 10 years old who had a stem cell transplant for chronic granulomatous disease, so the T cells may come from the graft donor. V and J are TRBV12-3 or TRBV12-4 and TRBJ1-2; 7 bases agree with TRBD1. The sample was peripheral blood, taken 180 days after TCRalphabeta/CD19-depleted stem cell transplant. The CDR3 nucleotides are TGTGCCAGCAGTTTATTTCAGGGGGACGGCTACACCTTC. It codes for CASSLFQGDGYTF.